These 18 T cell receptor beta chains share one sample of origin, sequenced in a study of cytomegalovirus exposure and HLA in healthy donors. The PCR employed 60 Vbeta primers together with 13 Jbeta primers. Profiled with immunoSEQ multiplex PCR; TCRdb holds only in-frame clones, not every one. The data contain about 140,000 clones, 82% of them singletons. Sequenced material: PBMCs. The source is a woman aged 60-75 years in good health and CMV-seropositive.

The V and J genes are TRBV27 and TRBJ2-7; TRBD2 is a possible D gene (5 bases). The CDR3 runs 14 residues. Germline assignment: CDR1 MNHEY and CDR2 SMNVEV (reference sequence). Trimming took 6 bases from V and 2 from J, leaving 14 bases between them. The CDR3 region has the DNA TGTGCCAGCAGACGTATAGGAGGTGCCTACGAGCAGTACTTC. Its protein is CASRRIGGAYEQYF.

Details on this clone: Different DNA sequences within this sample yield the same CDR3. The rearrangement joins TRBV6-6 to TRBJ2-3; 8 positions match TRBD1. With 2 bases clipped from V and 3 bases from J, the junction kept 4 bases outside the gene matches. The CDR3 loop spans 15 amino acids. CDR1 MNHNY and CDR2 SVGAGI come from the germline V gene (reference sequence). The CDR3 region is CASSYAGGRTDTQYF. CDR3 DNA: TGTGCCAGCAGTTACGCAGGGGGCAGGACAGATACGCAGTATTTT.

The J gene is TRBJ1-5, the V gene TRBV19; maybe TRBD1 (6 bases). Germline V lookup: CDR1 LNHDA, CDR2 SQIVND (reference sequence). The CDR3 runs 15 residues. The ends were cut back, 1 base at V and 7 bases at J, with 14 bases in the middle. DNA of the CDR3: TGTGCCAGTAGTATAGGATGGACGGGGGGCCAGCCCCAGCATTTT. Protein: CASSIGWTGGQPQHF.

This clone was counted once. This chain joins TRBV15 and TRBJ2-7; 10 bases are shared with TRBD2. Germline values: CDR1 LNHNV, CDR2 YYDKDF (reference sequence). The CDR3 runs to 14 residues. V lost 8 bases, J lost 2 bases, and 6 bases stayed unmatched. CDR3 bases: TGTGCCACCCAAACTAGCGGGGACGCCTACGAGCAGTACTTC. Residues: CATQTSGDAYEQYF.

This CDR3 is CASSPRARVPKETQYF. In nucleotides, the CDR3 is TGTGCCAGTAGTCCCCGGGCCAGGGTGCCAAAAGAGACCCAGTACTTC. The V and J genes are TRBV19 and TRBJ2-5; TRBD1 might be the D (5 bases). The CDR3 runs 16 residues. Germline CDR1 and CDR2: LNHDA and SQIVND (reference sequence). Between the trimmed V and J ends, which lost 5 bases and 3 bases, there was a span of 19 bases.

The genes are TRBV19 and TRBJ2-3, with 7 bases matching TRBD2. With V trimmed by 3 bases and J by 5 bases, 11 bases remained unmatched. Germline loops: CDR1 LNHDA, CDR2 SQIVND (reference sequence). The CDR3 loop spans 16 amino acids. This CDR3 reads CASSILSGKEIDTQYF. The CDR3 region has the DNA TGTGCCAGTAGTATCCTAAGCGGGAAGGAGATAGATACGCAGTATTTT.

This clone was found a few times. The chain joins TRBV9 to TRBJ1-5; maybe TRBD1 (5 bases). Per the germline V gene, CDR1 is SGDLS and CDR2 is YYNGEE. The CDR3 sequence is 14 residues long. V gave up 0 bases and J gave up 4 bases, with 8 bases separating them. The CDR3 region is CASSVAPGNQPQHF. The CDR3 nucleotides read TGTGCCAGCAGCGTAGCTCCAGGGAATCAGCCCCAGCATTTT.

This rearrangement joins TRBV5-1 to TRBJ2-5, with 10 bases lining up with TRBD2. The ends lost 2 bases at V and 4 bases at J; junction bases unmatched: 5. The CDR3 is 15 residues long. Germline CDR1 and CDR2: SGHRS and YFSETQ. The CDR3 nucleotides read TGCGCCAGCAGCTTAGGGACTAGCGAAGTAGAGACCCAGTACTTC. Protein sequence: CASSLGTSEVETQYF. Full variable domain (rest looked up from reference TRBV5-1 and TRBJ2-5): KAGVTQTPRYLIKTRGQQVTLSCSPISGHRSVSWYQQTPGQGLQFLFEYFSETQRNKGNFPGRFSGRQFSNSRSEMNVSTLELGDSALYLCASSLGTSEVETQYFGPGTRLLVL.

This chain joins TRBV7-9 and TRBJ2-2, with 9 bases matching TRBD2. The junction had 6 bases not matched to a gene; V was cut back by 6 bases and J by 1 base. Germline CDR1 SEHNR, CDR2 FQNEAQ (reference sequence). The CDR3 consists of 16 residues. CDR3 sequence (DNA): TGTGCCAGCAGGTTTCGACTAGCGGAGAACACCGGGGAGCTGTTTTTT. This gives the protein CASRFRLAENTGELFF.

The count of this clone is one. The chain has TRBV7-2 and TRBJ2-7; 10 nucleotides agree with TRBD1. In germline, CDR1 is SGHTA, CDR2 FQGNSA. The trim removed 5 bases at V and 3 bases at J, leaving 4 bases unmatched. CDR3 size: 14 residues. The CDR3 nucleotides are TGTGCCAGCAGCCCCCGGACAGGGGGCTACGAGCAGTACTTC. Its protein product is CASSPRTGGYEQYF.

The V gene is TRBV29-1, the J gene TRBJ1-2; no reliable D call. From germline, CDR1 is SQVTM and CDR2 ANQGSEA. The V end lost 2 bases, the J end lost 3 bases, and 19 bases lay between the germline ends. The CDR3 runs 16 residues. The DNA for the CDR3 is TGCAGCGTTGAAAGGTATCGGCGGGAGAGGCACTATGGCTACACCTTC. Protein product: CSVERYRRERHYGYTF.

The rearrangement links TRBV5-1 to TRBJ2-5, with 9 bases that match TRBD1. J gave up 5 bases and V 1 base, and 6 bases lay outside the gene matches. Germline values: CDR1 SGHRS, CDR2 YFSETQ. The CDR3 has 15 amino acids. The CDR3 loop is CASSLWDRDSETQYF. CDR3 in DNA: TGCGCCAGCAGCTTGTGGGACAGGGACTCGGAGACCCAGTACTTC.

The rearrangement uses TRBV25-1 and TRBJ1-1; D call uncertain. This CDR3 has 14 amino acids. V was trimmed by 6 bases and J by 0 bases, leaving 11 bases between them. CDR1 is MGHDK, CDR2 SYGVNS, per germline. CDR3 sequence (DNA): TGTGCCAGCAGGAAGGACGGGATGAACACTGAAGCTTTCTTT. Translated: CASRKDGMNTEAFF.

The chain is built from TRBV29-1 and TRBJ2-5; 8 bases agree with TRBD1. Judging by the DNA end, TRBJ2-7 fits better; the J call may be wrong. CDR1 and CDR2 from the germline V gene are SQVTM and ANQGSEA. The CDR3 contains 16 residues. In DNA form, the CDR3 reads TGCAGCGTTGAGATGACCACAGGGGGTGAGGAGTACGAGCAGTACTTC. Encoded protein: CSVEMTTGGEEYEQYF.

The rearrangement links TRBV29-1 to TRBJ2-5; 9 bases are shared with TRBD2. The J call may be faulty, since TRBJ2-7 better matches the DNA end. There are 14 residues in the CDR3. The V gene's germline CDR1 is SQVTM and CDR2 ANQGSEA. The chain's CDR3 is CSVEVGTSSYEQYF. In DNA form, the CDR3 reads TGCAGCGTTGAGGTAGGGACTAGCTCTTACGAGCAGTACTTC.

The chain recombines TRBV30 with TRBJ2-1, with TRBD2 identical over 7 bases. This CDR3 is built from 13 residues. V gave up 6 bases and J gave up 3 bases; unmatched junction bases: 5. Per the germline V gene, CDR1 is GTSNPN and CDR2 is SVGIG (reference sequence). The CDR3 DNA follows: TGTGCCTGCTCTAGCGGAAGCTACAATGAGCAGTTCTTC. Encoded protein: CACSSGSYNEQFF.

The rearrangement uses TRBV5-1 and TRBJ2-3; 9 nucleotides line up with TRBD2. This CDR3 has 16 amino acids. Losses at the gene ends were 1 base for V and 8 bases for J; bases not matched to a gene: 11. Germline loops: CDR1 SGHRS, CDR2 YFSETQ. CDR3 bases: TGCGCCAGCAGCTTGTATGGCGGGAGGGATGATGCTACGCAGTATTTT. This translates into CASSLYGGRDDATQYF.

This chain links TRBV30 with TRBJ1-3, with TRBD1 matching 10 bases. The trim removed 1 base at V and 5 bases at J, leaving 2 bases unmatched. The germline gives CDR1 GTSNPN, CDR2 SVGIG (reference sequence). CDR3 length: 14 amino acids. The CDR3 DNA reads as TGTGCCTGGAGTGAGACAGGGGGCCGAAACACCATATATTTT. The encoded protein is CAWSETGGRNTIYF.